The 2 T cell receptor beta chains presented below share a single source sample, sequenced in a study of low-dose radiotherapy and immunotherapy resistance in tumors. Alpha and beta chains were covered, as first-strand cDNA relied on TRAV- and TRBV-specific primers. The TCRs were subjected to amplification over around 19 PCR cycles employing a constant-region primer in conjunction with a V-primer adapter. Each CDR3 protein is one row after TCRdb ran MiXCR on the reads. The sample consists of about 9,800 distinct CDR3 sequences, approximately 77% of them appearing once. All receptors come from a human donor with advanced metastatic prostate, ovarian, gallbladder or colorectal cancer (not recorded which). This table probably holds off-target reads from a library built for another chain.

The sample holds one count of this clonotype. V is TRBV6-6 and J is TRBJ2-1; 9 bases agree with TRBD2. The CDR3 loop spans 15 amino acids. Per germline, CDR1 MNHNY and CDR2 SVGAGI (reference sequence). The V gene end was trimmed by 10 bases and the J gene end by 6 bases; junction bases not matched to a gene: 13. Written as DNA, the CDR3 is TGTGCCACCTTGATCGTAGCGGGAGCCGGCAATGAGCAGTTCTTC. It yields the protein CATLIVAGAGNEQFF.

This clonotype was counted only a few times. Sequence at one end of the junction differs from germline and may be a read error. The V call is TRBV13, the J call TRBJ1-6; D gene ambiguous. Germline CDR1 is PRHDT and CDR2 is FYEKMQ (reference sequence). The CDR3 is 15 amino acids. As DNA, the CDR3 is TGTGCAATGAGAGGTTTTAACACCAATGCAGGCAAATCAACCTTT. Translated: CAMRGFNTNAGKSTF.